A selection of T cell receptor beta chains follows, all from one sample in a study of CD8 T cells in Susac syndrome. MiXCR, applied by TCRdb to the immunoSEQ multiplex PCR reads, yields one record per CDR3 protein. Of 250,000 to 300,000 distinct CDR3 sequences in the sample, roughly 90% were seen once. Sequences were obtained from CD8+ T cells from PBMCs. The source is a human donor with multiple sclerosis. Both conserved end residues are trimmed from each CDR3.

ASSPLTPGGFDQPQH | TRBJ1-5 | TRBV6-1
ASSLEGGGYEQY | TRBJ2-7 | TRBV12-3/TRBV12-4
ASSAKGGLAGYPLPYEQY | TRBJ2-7 | TRBV27
ASCGRAQQY | TRBJ2-7 | TRBV28
ASSAKGTGELF | TRBJ2-2 | TRBV6-4
ASSLGGRANEQF | TRBJ2-1 | TRBV7-2
ASSPDGRNQPQH | TRBJ1-5 | TRBV12-3/TRBV12-4
AISGYRGAGELF | TRBJ2-2 | TRBV10-3
ASSQLQQGADTQY | TRBJ2-3 | TRBV4-3
ASREVPGGGGGSRAETQY | TRBJ2-5 | TRBV12-3/TRBV12-4
ASSPNWGSRFAEQY | TRBJ2-7 | TRBV4-3
ASSIWGGSSQETQY | TRBJ2-5 | TRBV19
SVEGTSNTGELF | TRBJ2-2 | TRBV29-1
ASSQDPGTGASPLH | TRBJ1-6 | TRBV4-3
ASSGRDLPKAF | TRBJ1-1 | TRBV6-1
ASGPHSDLF | TRBJ1-1 | TRBV5-5
SARGPDSIWGEAF | TRBJ1-1 | TRBV20-1
SARDTGLGILYEQY | TRBJ2-7 | TRBV20-1
SGTGRGLRETQY | TRBJ2-5 | TRBV29-1